Below, 3 T cell receptor beta chains from the same sample are listed, as sequenced in a study of OX40 agonist ivuxolimab in advanced cancers. The data were produced by immunoSEQ multiplex PCR, yet TCRdb's version contains in-frame clones alone and is incomplete. The sample yields over 75,000 clones, roughly 93% seen once. Sequencing used CD4+ or CD8+ T cells sorted from blood, obtained in a trial of the OX40 agonist ivuxolimab. These receptor sequences come from an adult with an advanced solid tumor such as melanoma, head and neck, liver or kidney cancer.

The chain links TRBV5-5 to TRBJ2-5; perhaps TRBD1 as D (5 bases). The CDR3 runs 15 residues. The V gene lost 1 base and the J gene lost 5 bases, with 15 bases spanning the gap. Germline V gives CDR1 SGHKS, CDR2 YYEKEE (reference sequence). The CDR3, as DNA: TGTGCCAGCAGCTTGCGCTGGGGCCAGTATGAGACCCAGTACTTC. The encoded protein is CASSLRWGQYETQYF.

This chain connects TRBV5-1 to TRBJ2-7, with 9 bases matching TRBD2. With 7 bases clipped from V and 5 bases from J, the junction kept 16 bases outside the gene matches. This CDR3 is built from 16 residues. Germline CDR1 reads SGHRS; CDR2 reads YFSETQ. The DNA for the CDR3 is TGCGCCAGCTCACTACCGGGACTAGCCGGGGTTAACGAGCAGTACTTC. It specifies CASSLPGLAGVNEQYF.

V gene TRBV7-9 combines with J gene TRBJ1-3; D is unclear. The germline V and J ends were trimmed by 5 bases and 7 bases, with 15 bases remaining between them. Germline V gene data show CDR1 as SEHNR and CDR2 as FQNEAQ (reference sequence). There are 14 residues in the CDR3. The CDR3 sequence: CASSPARTRNTIYF. The CDR3 DNA follows: TGTGCCAGCAGCCCAGCACGTACCCGTAACACCATATATTTT.